This T cell receptor (beta chain) came from a study of T-cell reconstitution after alpha-beta-depleted transplantation in children. Whole-study findings and limits: Surviving recipient cells, namely T cells and thymic progenitors, were the source of high day-60 TCRbeta diversity in some patients. At one year after transplant, newly produced T cells mostly accounted for T-cell counts and diversity. Reports say that about two months after transplant, the alpha-beta T cells came out of several hundred graft clones that had expanded.

As it was prepared, the TCRbeta library received unique molecular identifiers. MiXCR, run by TCRdb on the PCR reads, gives a single entry per CDR3 protein. The sample gives some 78,000 distinct CDR3 sequences, around an eighth of which show up once; 27% is in the top ten. This clonotype has just a few counts. Its antigen is unidentified. V was clipped by 7 bases and J by 5 bases, with 22 bases between them. The CDR3 sequence is 16 residues long. The receptor comes from a male patient between 2 and 10 years old who had a stem cell transplant for acute lymphoblastic leukemia, so the T cells may come from the graft donor. V gene TRBV12-3 or TRBV12-4 combines with J gene TRBJ2-3; D may correspond to TRBD1 or TRBD2 (5 bases each). The material sequenced was PBMCs, mostly from graft donor cells, taken 180 days after TCRalphabeta/CD19-depleted stem cell transplant. CDR3 loop: CASTRFGAPNGDTQYF. The CDR3 DNA follows: TGTGCCAGCACCCGGTTCGGGGCCCCGAATGGAGATACGCAGTATTTT.